The rows below give T cell receptor beta chains drawn from one sample of a study of blood T cell repertoires in COVID-19. Assay used: immunoSEQ multiplex PCR; TCRdb lists only in-frame clones, some missing. The repertoire holds roughly 100,000 clones, with approximately 88% as singletons. Material for sequencing was peripheral blood. These receptors all stem from a woman between 65 and 79 years old with acute or convalescent COVID-19. The CDR3 runs from the conserved cysteine through the conserved F or W. Each record gives: CDR3 protein, CDR3 DNA, CDR3 length, D gene, clone size, J gene, V gene. A D gene is named only where the DNA matches it firmly. Not every row has a clone size; where given, it reads once, few, many or a size class.

CDR3 protein: CASSIWGGGTDTQYF; CDR3 DNA: TGTGCCAGTAGTATTTGGGGAGGCGGCACAGATACGCAGTATTTT; CDR3 length: 15; D gene: .; clone size: .; J gene: TRBJ2-3; V gene: TRBV19
CDR3 protein: CASSLSGFEQYF; CDR3 DNA: TGTGCCAGCAGTTTGTCGGGGTTCGAGCAGTACTTC; CDR3 length: 12; D gene: .; clone size: .; J gene: TRBJ2-7; V gene: TRBV12-3/TRBV12-4
CDR3 protein: CASSILPGSAYGYTF; CDR3 DNA: TGTGCCAGTAGTATACTCCCAGGGTCGGCCTATGGCTACACCTTC; CDR3 length: 15; D gene: .; clone size: once; J gene: TRBJ1-2; V gene: TRBV19
CDR3 protein: CAWTIQGAGVTQYF; CDR3 DNA: TGTGCCTGGACAATACAGGGGGCGGGAGTGACCCAGTACTTC; CDR3 length: 14; D gene: TRBD1; clone size: .; J gene: TRBJ2-5; V gene: TRBV30
CDR3 protein: CASSRGGNEKLFF; CDR3 DNA: TGTGCCAGCAGCCGGGGGGGAAATGAAAAACTGTTTTTT; CDR3 length: 13; D gene: .; clone size: once; J gene: TRBJ1-4; V gene: TRBV6-5
CDR3 protein: CASSIDRVSNNQPQHF; CDR3 DNA: TGTGCCAGTAGTATAGATCGAGTGTCTAACAATCAGCCCCAGCATTTT; CDR3 length: 16; D gene: .; clone size: .; J gene: TRBJ1-5; V gene: TRBV19
CDR3 protein: CASSAWGELSTDTQYF; CDR3 DNA: TGTGCCAGCAGTGCATGGGGAGAACTTAGCACAGATACGCAGTATTTT; CDR3 length: 16; D gene: .; clone size: .; J gene: TRBJ2-3; V gene: TRBV2
CDR3 protein: CASSNRTGGGYGYTF; CDR3 DNA: TGCGCCAGCAGCAATCGGACAGGGGGAGGCTATGGCTACACCTTC; CDR3 length: 15; D gene: TRBD1; clone size: .; J gene: TRBJ1-2; V gene: TRBV5-1
CDR3 protein: CASSRGLVAQYF; CDR3 DNA: TGTGCCAGCAGCCGAGGACTAGTCGCGCAGTATTTT; CDR3 length: 12; D gene: TRBD2; clone size: .; J gene: TRBJ2-3; V gene: TRBV3-1/TRBV3-2
CDR3 protein: CASSLAGSPGEQYF; CDR3 DNA: TGTGCCAGCAGCTTAGCGGGATCACCGGGGGAGCAGTACTTC; CDR3 length: 14; D gene: TRBD2; clone size: .; J gene: TRBJ2-7; V gene: TRBV6-5
CDR3 protein: CASSEGLGIDTQYF; CDR3 DNA: TGTGCCAGCAGTGAAGGACTAGGAATAGATACGCAGTATTTT; CDR3 length: 14; D gene: .; clone size: .; J gene: TRBJ2-3; V gene: TRBV2
CDR3 protein: CASSLRQGWEQYF; CDR3 DNA: TGTGCCAGCAGTTTAAGACAGGGTTGGGAGCAGTACTTC; CDR3 length: 13; D gene: TRBD1; clone size: .; J gene: TRBJ2-7; V gene: TRBV28
CDR3 protein: CASSHLDRRAEAFF; CDR3 DNA: TGCGCCAGCAGCCACTTGGACAGGCGTGCTGAAGCTTTCTTT; CDR3 length: 14; D gene: TRBD1; clone size: .; J gene: TRBJ1-1; V gene: TRBV4-1
CDR3 protein: CASTITGNQPQHF; CDR3 DNA: TGTGCCAGCACAATCACGGGCAATCAGCCCCAGCATTTT; CDR3 length: 13; D gene: .; clone size: .; J gene: TRBJ1-5; V gene: TRBV6-5
CDR3 protein: CASSLGGFPNGEAFF; CDR3 DNA: TGTGCCAGCAGTTTAGGGGGCTTTCCGAATGGGGAAGCTTTCTTT; CDR3 length: 15; D gene: .; clone size: .; J gene: TRBJ1-1; V gene: TRBV28
CDR3 protein: CASSPAGTSNPDTQYF; CDR3 DNA: TGCGCCAGCAGCCCCGCCGGGACTAGTAATCCAGATACGCAGTATTTT; CDR3 length: 16; D gene: TRBD2; clone size: once; J gene: TRBJ2-3; V gene: TRBV5-1
CDR3 protein: CASSLRGQGYEQFF; CDR3 DNA: TGTGCCAGCAGCTTAAGGGGACAGGGGTACGAGCAGTTCTTC; CDR3 length: 14; D gene: TRBD1; clone size: .; J gene: TRBJ2-1; V gene: TRBV7-2
CDR3 protein: CASSVTAGGNTEAFF; CDR3 DNA: TGCGCCAGCAGTGTAACGGCAGGGGGGAACACTGAAGCTTTCTTT; CDR3 length: 15; D gene: TRBD1; clone size: .; J gene: TRBJ1-1; V gene: TRBV10-1
CDR3 protein: CASSLDGRGTTSNQPQHF; CDR3 DNA: TGTGCCAGCAGCTTGGACGGTCGGGGGACGACGAGCAATCAGCCCCAGCATTTT; CDR3 length: 18; D gene: .; clone size: .; J gene: TRBJ1-5; V gene: TRBV5-8
CDR3 protein: CASSIWGASNEKLFF; CDR3 DNA: TGTGCCAGTAGTATCTGGGGCGCCAGTAATGAAAAACTGTTTTTT; CDR3 length: 15; D gene: .; clone size: .; J gene: TRBJ1-4; V gene: TRBV19
CDR3 protein: CASSVRTDGGNEQFF; CDR3 DNA: TGTGCCAGCAGTGTGAGGACAGACGGTGGCAATGAGCAGTTCTTC; CDR3 length: 15; D gene: .; clone size: .; J gene: TRBJ2-1; V gene: TRBV7-9
CDR3 protein: CASRRSGGAGEQFF; CDR3 DNA: TGTGCCAGCAGGCGTAGCGGGGGGGCCGGTGAGCAGTTCTTC; CDR3 length: 14; D gene: TRBD2; clone size: .; J gene: TRBJ2-1; V gene: TRBV27
CDR3 protein: CSASWGSESNQPQHF; CDR3 DNA: TGCAGTGCTAGTTGGGGCTCCGAGAGCAATCAGCCCCAGCATTTT; CDR3 length: 15; D gene: .; clone size: .; J gene: TRBJ1-5; V gene: TRBV20-1
CDR3 protein: CASSVGIGGNTEAFF; CDR3 DNA: TGTGCCAGCAGCGTAGGGATCGGGGGTAACACTGAAGCTTTCTTT; CDR3 length: 15; D gene: .; clone size: few; J gene: TRBJ1-1; V gene: TRBV9
CDR3 protein: CASSLQAEGRLVTEAFF; CDR3 DNA: TGCGCCAGCAGCTTGCAGGCAGAGGGCAGGTTGGTGACTGAAGCTTTCTTT; CDR3 length: 17; D gene: .; clone size: .; J gene: TRBJ1-1; V gene: TRBV5-1
CDR3 protein: CASSARDRAGNTIYF; CDR3 DNA: TGTGCCAGCAGTGCCCGGGACAGAGCTGGAAACACCATATATTTT; CDR3 length: 15; D gene: TRBD1; clone size: .; J gene: TRBJ1-3; V gene: TRBV25-1
CDR3 protein: CASSFWGGQDFF; CDR3 DNA: TGTGCCAGCAGTTTTTGGGGGGGTCAGGATTTCTTT; CDR3 length: 12; D gene: .; clone size: .; J gene: TRBJ1-1; V gene: TRBV27
CDR3 protein: CAIRGQVDSPLHF; CDR3 DNA: TGTGCCATCAGGGGACAGGTGGACTCACCCCTCCACTTT; CDR3 length: 13; D gene: TRBD1; clone size: .; J gene: TRBJ1-6; V gene: TRBV10-3
CDR3 protein: CASSQDREDGYTF; CDR3 DNA: TGTGCCAGCAGCCAAGATCGAGAGGATGGCTACACCTTC; CDR3 length: 13; D gene: .; clone size: .; J gene: TRBJ1-2; V gene: TRBV3-1/TRBV3-2
CDR3 protein: CASSSPGHPSETGELFF; CDR3 DNA: TGTGCCAGCAGTTCCCCGGGACACCCGTCGGAGACCGGGGAGCTGTTTTTT; CDR3 length: 17; D gene: .; clone size: .; J gene: TRBJ2-2; V gene: TRBV28
CDR3 protein: CASRQRGLNEQFF; CDR3 DNA: TGCGCCAGCAGACAGCGGGGGTTAAATGAGCAGTTCTTC; CDR3 length: 13; D gene: TRBD2; clone size: .; J gene: TRBJ2-1; V gene: TRBV10-2
CDR3 protein: CASSLQGSQPQHF; CDR3 DNA: TGTGCCAGCAGTTTACAGGGATCGCAGCCCCAGCATTTT; CDR3 length: 13; D gene: .; clone size: few; J gene: TRBJ1-5; V gene: TRBV27
CDR3 protein: CASSLKGLAGNEQFF; CDR3 DNA: TGTGCCAGCAGCTTGAAGGGACTAGCGGGGAATGAGCAGTTCTTC; CDR3 length: 15; D gene: TRBD2; clone size: .; J gene: TRBJ2-1; V gene: TRBV5-4
CDR3 protein: CASSPSGQETQYF; CDR3 DNA: TGCGCCAGCAGCCCCAGCGGACAAGAGACCCAGTACTTC; CDR3 length: 13; D gene: .; clone size: .; J gene: TRBJ2-5; V gene: TRBV5-1
CDR3 protein: CASSSGRGNEKLFF; CDR3 DNA: TGTGCCAGCAGCAGCGGGCGGGGCAATGAAAAACTGTTTTTT; CDR3 length: 14; D gene: .; clone size: .; J gene: TRBJ1-4; V gene: TRBV9
CDR3 protein: CASSRRTYNSPLHF; CDR3 DNA: TGTGCCAGCAGTCGGCGGACCTATAATTCACCCCTCCACTTT; CDR3 length: 14; D gene: .; clone size: .; J gene: TRBJ1-6; V gene: TRBV7-2
CDR3 protein: CASSSTGGTGSNEQFF; CDR3 DNA: TGTGCCAGCAGCTCCACGGGGGGTACGGGGAGTAATGAGCAGTTCTTC; CDR3 length: 16; D gene: TRBD2; clone size: .; J gene: TRBJ2-1; V gene: TRBV11-1
CDR3 protein: CASSLGLGGARTDTQYF; CDR3 DNA: TGCGCCAGCAGCTTGGGGCTCGGCGGGGCGCGCACAGATACGCAGTATTTT; CDR3 length: 17; D gene: .; clone size: .; J gene: TRBJ2-3; V gene: TRBV5-1
CDR3 protein: CASSRGSDRGNSPLHF; CDR3 DNA: TGTGCCAGCAGCCGGGGGTCAGACAGGGGAAATTCACCCCTCCACTTT; CDR3 length: 16; D gene: TRBD1; clone size: few; J gene: TRBJ1-6; V gene: TRBV3-1/TRBV3-2
CDR3 protein: CASSWRSGQPRGATEAFF; CDR3 DNA: TGTGCCAGCAGTTGGAGGTCGGGACAGCCAAGGGGGGCAACTGAAGCTTTCTTT; CDR3 length: 18; D gene: TRBD1; clone size: .; J gene: TRBJ1-1; V gene: TRBV27
CDR3 protein: CASSGFRGGDSYEQYF; CDR3 DNA: TGTGCCAGTAGTGGGTTTCGGGGGGGTGACTCCTACGAGCAGTACTTC; CDR3 length: 16; D gene: TRBD2; clone size: once; J gene: TRBJ2-7; V gene: TRBV19
CDR3 protein: CASIYAGTQNTEAFF; CDR3 DNA: TGTGCCAGCATTTACGCCGGGACTCAGAACACTGAAGCTTTCTTT; CDR3 length: 15; D gene: .; clone size: .; J gene: TRBJ1-1; V gene: TRBV6-5
CDR3 protein: CASSLVGTSGRNEQFF; CDR3 DNA: TGTGCCAGCAGCTTAGTAGGGACTAGCGGGAGAAATGAGCAGTTCTTC; CDR3 length: 16; D gene: TRBD2; clone size: .; J gene: TRBJ2-1; V gene: TRBV7-2
CDR3 protein: CASSHPGTGAEAFF; CDR3 DNA: TGCGCCAGCAGCCATCCCGGGACAGGGGCTGAAGCTTTCTTT; CDR3 length: 14; D gene: TRBD1; clone size: .; J gene: TRBJ1-1; V gene: TRBV4-1
CDR3 protein: CASSLAPGQGSGSGNTIYF; CDR3 DNA: TGTGCCAGCAGCTTGGCCCCGGGCCAGGGGAGTGGCTCTGGAAACACCATATATTTT; CDR3 length: 19; D gene: .; clone size: .; J gene: TRBJ1-3; V gene: TRBV5-5
CDR3 protein: CASSQRGATDTQYF; CDR3 DNA: TGTGCCAGCAGCCAGCGGGGGGCCACAGATACGCAGTATTTT; CDR3 length: 14; D gene: TRBD2; clone size: .; J gene: TRBJ2-3; V gene: TRBV5-4
CDR3 protein: CASRATGTGNTGELFF; CDR3 DNA: TGTGCCAGCCGCGCCACCGGGACAGGGAACACCGGGGAGCTGTTTTTT; CDR3 length: 16; D gene: TRBD1; clone size: .; J gene: TRBJ2-2; V gene: TRBV3-1/TRBV3-2
CDR3 protein: CASSVTGTGGALNTEAFF; CDR3 DNA: TGTGCCAGCTCGGTTACCGGGACAGGGGGCGCATTGAACACTGAAGCTTTCTTT; CDR3 length: 18; D gene: TRBD1; clone size: .; J gene: TRBJ1-1; V gene: TRBV18
CDR3 protein: CASSLRVAYNSPLHF; CDR3 DNA: TGTGCCAGCAGTTTGAGGGTTGCCTATAATTCACCCCTCCACTTT; CDR3 length: 15; D gene: .; clone size: .; J gene: TRBJ1-6; V gene: TRBV28
CDR3 protein: CASSFSQGDEKLFF; CDR3 DNA: TGTGCCAGCAGTTTCTCTCAGGGGGATGAAAAACTGTTTTTT; CDR3 length: 14; D gene: TRBD1; clone size: .; J gene: TRBJ1-4; V gene: TRBV28
CDR3 protein: CASSQRGTNEKLFF; CDR3 DNA: TGTGCCAGCAGCCAACGGGGAACTAATGAAAAACTGTTTTTT; CDR3 length: 14; D gene: .; clone size: .; J gene: TRBJ1-4; V gene: TRBV3-1/TRBV3-2
CDR3 protein: CASKTLAKNIQYF; CDR3 DNA: TGTGCCAGCAAGACTCTAGCCAAAAACATTCAGTACTTC; CDR3 length: 13; D gene: .; clone size: .; J gene: TRBJ2-4; V gene: TRBV27
CDR3 protein: CASSLSGGLPGELFF; CDR3 DNA: TGTGCCAGCAGTCTATCAGGGGGCCTCCCCGGGGAGCTGTTTTTT; CDR3 length: 15; D gene: TRBD1; clone size: .; J gene: TRBJ2-2; V gene: TRBV3-1/TRBV3-2
CDR3 protein: CASSPQQGIPLVGFF; CDR3 DNA: TGCGCCAGCAGCCCCCAACAGGGTATCCCCCTGGTAGGTTTCTTT; CDR3 length: 15; D gene: .; clone size: once; J gene: TRBJ1-1; V gene: TRBV5-1
CDR3 protein: CASSPTLGGSGTRETQYF; CDR3 DNA: TGTGCCAGCAGCCCTACCCTGGGGGGGAGCGGGACGCGGGAGACCCAGTACTTC; CDR3 length: 18; D gene: TRBD2; clone size: .; J gene: TRBJ2-5; V gene: TRBV9
CDR3 protein: CASRDVGWECGGYTF; CDR3 DNA: TGCGCCAGCAGGGATGTAGGCTGGGAATGCGGGGGCTACACCTTC; CDR3 length: 15; D gene: .; clone size: .; J gene: TRBJ1-2; V gene: TRBV23-1